Below are 17 T cell receptor beta chains sequenced from a single sample in a study of CD8 T cells in ankylosing spondylitis. TCRdb itself ran the 5' RACE reads through MiXCR, one entry per CDR3 protein. The sample carries 250,000 to 400,000 distinct CDR3 sequences, 11% recorded once. Input material: blood, either unsorted or a sorted T cell fraction (not recorded which). The receptors were sampled from a female donor with ankylosing spondylitis or in good health (not recorded which).

To note about this clonotype: Its ends do not fully match the called genes, so a read error is possible. The chain carries TRBV30 and TRBJ1-2; D is unclear. The CDR3 contains 13 residues. CDR1 is GTSNPN, CDR2 SVGIG, per germline (reference sequence). In DNA, the CDR3 is TGTGCCTGTGTGGCGGGGTCGGGGTATGGCGACACCTTC. This translates into CACVAGSGYGDTF.

The rearrangement uses TRBV28 and TRBJ2-6; a possible D gene is TRBD1 (6 bases). The CDR3 extends over 19 amino acids. V dropped 2 bases and J dropped 2 bases, with 19 bases sitting between them. Germline V gene lookup returns CDR1 MDHEN and CDR2 SYDVKM. CDR3 sequence: CASSLALAGEGAGANVLTF. In DNA, the CDR3 is TGTGCCAGCAGTTTAGCCCTAGCAGGGGAAGGGGCTGGGGCCAACGTCCTGACTTTC.

The rearrangement uses TRBV7-8 and TRBJ2-1; 8 positions match TRBD2. V lost 5 bases and J lost 5; bases outside the gene matches: 8. The CDR3 consists of 15 residues. Germline V gene lookup returns CDR1 SGHVS and CDR2 FQNEAQ. The CDR3 DNA reads as TGTGCCAGCAGCCCAGCGGGAGAGTGGGACAATGAGCAGTTCTTC. This encodes CASSPAGEWDNEQFF.

The genes are TRBV18 and TRBJ2-7; 15 nucleotides align to TRBD2. V lost 4 bases and J lost 4; bases outside the gene matches: 8. This CDR3 is built from 17 residues. Germline CDR1 reads KGHSH; CDR2 reads LQKENI. CDR3 sequence: CASSRPGLAGGTYEQYF. The CDR3 region has the DNA TGTGCCAGCTCACGGCCGGGACTAGCGGGAGGCACGTACGAGCAGTACTTC. Full variable domain (rest looked up from reference TRBV18 and TRBJ2-7): NAGVMQNPRHLVRRRGQEARLRCSPMKGHSHVYWYRQLPEEGLKFMVYLQKENIIDESGMPKERFSAEFPKEGPSILRIQQVVRGDSAAYFCASSRPGLAGGTYEQYFGPGTRLTVT.

In DNA, the CDR3 is TGCGCCAGCAGCGGGCACGGGGGTCCCGACTATGGCTACACCTTC. Amino acid sequence: CASSGHGGPDYGYTF. The rearrangement links TRBV5-1 to TRBJ1-2, with a possible D match to TRBD1 (5 bases). The CDR3 spans 15 residues. Per germline, CDR1 SGHRS and CDR2 YFSETQ. Deletions cut 4 bases from V and 3 bases from J, with 16 bases between.

In this sample, this clonotype turned up many times. One junction end disagrees with the germline gene, perhaps due to a read error. The chain links TRBV5-1 to TRBJ1-1; TRBD1 agrees at 9 bases. This CDR3 has 17 amino acids. The germline gives CDR1 SGHRS, CDR2 YFSETQ. The CDR3 loop reads CASSLRQGGFMNTEAFF. The CDR3 DNA reads TGTGCCAGCAGCCTGCGACAGGGGGGGTTCATGAACACTGAAGCTTTCTTT.

The chain recombines TRBV6-1 with TRBJ2-7, with D unresolved. The CDR3 loop spans 13 amino acids. V gave up 6 bases and J gave up 0 bases, with 9 bases separating them. Germline V gives CDR1 MNHNS, CDR2 SASEGT. CDR3 bases: TGTGCCAGCAGCGGGCACGTCTCCTACGAGCAGTACTTC. Amino acids: CASSGHVSYEQYF.

The chain carries TRBV12-3 or TRBV12-4 and TRBJ2-7; TRBD1 matches at 8 bases. The CDR3 runs to 15 residues. The V segment lost 3 bases and the J segment 2 bases; nucleotides outside the gene matches: 6. This CDR3 is CASSFRGQGTYEQYF. In DNA form, the CDR3 reads TGTGCCAGCAGTTTTCGTGGACAGGGTACCTACGAGCAGTACTTC.

Regarding this clonotype: Possible read error: a much larger clone is one base away. The genes are TRBV12-3 or TRBV12-4 and TRBJ1-2; D might be TRBD1 (6 bases). CDR3 size: 13 residues. Here the CDR3 DNA reads TGTGCCCGCAGCCAAGACACAGGGCGCGGCTACACCTTC. It yields the protein CARSQDTGRGYTF.

This clonotype was detected many times. The J gene is TRBJ2-3, the V gene TRBV7-2, with 9 bases fitting TRBD2. The junction had 11 bases not matched to a gene; V was cut back by 1 base and J by 12 bases. In germline, CDR1 is SGHTA, CDR2 FQGNSA. The CDR3 covers 15 residues. The CDR3 region is CASSLGHLAGGPQYF. As DNA, the CDR3 is TGTGCCAGCAGCTTAGGTCACCTTGCGGGAGGGCCCCAGTATTTT.

On this clonotype: A much bigger clone sits one base away, suggesting this may be a read error. This chain uses TRBV4-1 with TRBJ1-5; no firm D call. Looked up from germline, CDR1 is MGHRA and CDR2 is YSYEKL. The CDR3 covers 15 residues. V was shortened by 0 bases and J by 2 bases, with 8 bases between the two germline ends. CDR3 residues: CASSQEGICNQPQHF. DNA of the CDR3: TGCGCCAGCAGCCAAGAGGGAATATGCAATCAGCCCCAGCATTTT.

This clonotype showed up many times. The V call is TRBV5-1, the J call TRBJ2-7; 10 bases match TRBD2. The CDR3 runs to 16 residues. Germline trimming cut 2 bases from V and 4 bases from J; bases unmatched to any gene: 9. The V gene's germline CDR1 is SGHRS and CDR2 YFSETQ. Here the CDR3 reads CASSLVDQRGGYEQYF. The CDR3 bases are TGCGCCAGCAGCTTAGTCGATCAGCGGGGGGGATACGAGCAGTACTTC. Full variable domain (outside the CDR3, taken from reference TRBV5-1 and TRBJ2-7): KAGVTQTPRYLIKTRGQQVTLSCSPISGHRSVSWYQQTPGQGLQFLFEYFSETQRNKGNFPGRFSGRQFSNSRSEMNVSTLELGDSALYLCASSLVDQRGGYEQYFGPGTRLTVT.

There are many counts of this clonotype. The chain couples TRBV20-1 to TRBJ2-5; D not certain. This CDR3 is 12 amino acids long. V lost 1 base and J lost 5, with 8 bases in between. Germline CDR1 DFQATT, CDR2 SNEGSKA (reference sequence). The CDR3 coding sequence is TGCAGTGCTAGAGGGGAAGGGGAGACCCAGTACTTC. Amino acids: CSARGEGETQYF.

The table lists this clonotype with many counts. This chain uses TRBV28 with TRBJ2-3, with TRBD1 matching 8 bases. Germline V lookup: CDR1 MDHEN, CDR2 SYDVKM. This CDR3 contains 16 residues. V lost 5 bases to trimming and J lost 2 bases; unmatched junction nucleotides: 9. The CDR3 sequence: CASSRTGSGLTDTQYF. The CDR3 DNA follows: TGTGCCAGCAGTCGGACAGGGTCCGGGCTCACAGATACGCAGTATTTT.

The chain links TRBV5-1 to TRBJ2-7, with TRBD1 matching 7 bases. The CDR3 has 15 amino acids. Germline values: CDR1 SGHRS, CDR2 YFSETQ. The junction had 10 bases not matched to a gene; V was cut back by 2 bases and J by 5 bases. The CDR3 loop reads CASSLSGQAVNEQYF. CDR3 bases: TGCGCCAGCAGCTTATCTGGACAGGCAGTGAACGAGCAGTACTTC.

Worth noting for this clonotype: A much larger clone lies a single base off, so this may be a read error. The rearrangement uses TRBV6-6 and TRBJ1-6; no firm D call. The CDR3 has 13 amino acids. CDR1 and CDR2 from the germline V gene are MNHNY and SVGAGI (reference sequence). V lost 11 bases to trimming and J lost 9 bases, with 17 bases between them. This chain's CDR3 is CAPLPTAPSPLHF. For the CDR3, the DNA is TGTGCCCCTTTACCTACGGCCCCTTCACCCCTCCACTTT.

Ten or more counts support this clonotype. This rearrangement joins TRBV5-6 to TRBJ2-2, with D unclear. Germline CDR1 reads SGHDT; CDR2 reads YYEEEE. V was pared by 3 bases and J by 6 bases, with 9 bases between. The CDR3 covers 13 residues. Here the CDR3 DNA reads TGTGCCAGCAGCTGGACGCGGTCCGGGGAGCTGTTTTTT. It is translated as CASSWTRSGELFF.